This T cell receptor beta chain stems from a study of shared clonotypes between healthy human individuals. About the study: Donors, aged 18 to 49, were a couple of women and a few men. Used for every donor were three CD4 naive, three CD4 memory, two CD8 naive and one CD8 memory plate.

CDR1 is SNHLY, CDR2 FYNNEI, per germline. The V end was cut by 3 bases, the J end by 2 bases, with 14 bases between. This CDR3 contains 15 residues. Source study methods: Junction-only sequences produced by ImmunoSEQ had no quality scores, so filtering differed. Repertoires were generated with immunoSEQ multiplex PCR, while TCRdb's copy carries only in-frame clones and drops some. V, J and clone size are those of that table, while D and trimming were read from the DNA. The repertoire has about 2,500,000 clones, approximately 94% of them found once; the top ten carry roughly 0.14%. A CD45RA+ naive subset and a CD45RA-negative memory subset were split from CD4+ cells.

Sequencing was performed on naive CD4+ T cells sorted from blood. Subset reported: CD45RA+ positively selected. The V call is TRBV2, the J call TRBJ2-7; possibly TRBD1 for D (6 bases). The receptor comes from a man aged 18-30 years in good health. CDR3 in DNA: TGTGCCAGCAGTGATAGGGCAGGGGTTCCCTACGAGCAGTACTTC. Protein product: CASSDRAGVPYEQYF.